Ten or more counts support the clone carrying this TCR beta chain. With 4 bases clipped from V and 8 bases from J, the junction kept 13 bases outside the gene matches. This CDR3 has 17 residues. The V gene's germline CDR1 is LGHDT and CDR2 YNNKEL (reference sequence). This sample is part of a study of T cells in Graves' hyperthyroidism and ophthalmopathy. Amplification of TCR beta CDR3 regions used RNA as the template. HTBI primers were used for first-round RT-PCR of the TCR CDR3. TCRdb reprocessed the multiplex PCR reads via MiXCR and lists one record per CDR3 protein. The repertoire has around 580,000 distinct CDR3 sequences, approximately 16% of them found once; the top ten carry about 20%.

The source material was blood. The clonotype comes from a woman aged 18 to 35 with Graves' hyperthyroidism. The chain employs TRBV3-1 and TRBJ2-3; TRBD2 matches 12 bases. The CDR3: CASSPRGLAGGPGTQYF. The CDR3 nucleotides read TGTGCCAGCAGCCCCCGCGGGCTAGCGGGGGGGCCCGGTACGCAGTATTTT.